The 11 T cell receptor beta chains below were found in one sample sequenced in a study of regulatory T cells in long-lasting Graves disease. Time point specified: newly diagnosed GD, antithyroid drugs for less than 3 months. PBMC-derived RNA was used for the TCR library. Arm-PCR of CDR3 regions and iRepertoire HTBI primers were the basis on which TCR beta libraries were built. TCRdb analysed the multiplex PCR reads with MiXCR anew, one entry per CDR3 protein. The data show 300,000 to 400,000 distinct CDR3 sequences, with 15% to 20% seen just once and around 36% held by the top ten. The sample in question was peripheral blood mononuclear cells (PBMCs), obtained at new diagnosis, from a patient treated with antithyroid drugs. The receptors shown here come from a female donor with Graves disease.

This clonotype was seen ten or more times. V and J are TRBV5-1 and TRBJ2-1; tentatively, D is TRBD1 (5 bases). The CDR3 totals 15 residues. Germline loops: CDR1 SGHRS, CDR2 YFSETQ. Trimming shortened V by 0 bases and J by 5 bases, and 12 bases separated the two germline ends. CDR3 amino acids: CASSLAGRLDNEQFF. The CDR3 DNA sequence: TGCGCCAGCAGCTTGGCAGGGCGGTTGGACAATGAGCAGTTCTTC. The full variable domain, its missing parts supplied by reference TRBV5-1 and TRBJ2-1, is KAGVTQTPRYLIKTRGQQVTLSCSPISGHRSVSWYQQTPGQGLQFLFEYFSETQRNKGNFPGRFSGRQFSNSRSEMNVSTLELGDSALYLCASSLAGRLDNEQFFGPGTRLTVL.

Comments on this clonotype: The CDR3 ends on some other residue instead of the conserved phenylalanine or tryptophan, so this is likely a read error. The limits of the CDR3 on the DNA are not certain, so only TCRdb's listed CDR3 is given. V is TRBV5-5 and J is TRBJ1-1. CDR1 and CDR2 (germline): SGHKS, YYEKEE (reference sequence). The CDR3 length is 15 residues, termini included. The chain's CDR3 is CASSPVEGGNTEAYL.

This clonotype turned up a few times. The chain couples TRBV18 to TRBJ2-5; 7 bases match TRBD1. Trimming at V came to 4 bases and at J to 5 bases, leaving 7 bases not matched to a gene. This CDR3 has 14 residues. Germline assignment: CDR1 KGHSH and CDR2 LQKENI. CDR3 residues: CASSREGARETQYF. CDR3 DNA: TGTGCCAGCTCACGCGAGGGGGCGCGGGAGACCCAGTACTTC.

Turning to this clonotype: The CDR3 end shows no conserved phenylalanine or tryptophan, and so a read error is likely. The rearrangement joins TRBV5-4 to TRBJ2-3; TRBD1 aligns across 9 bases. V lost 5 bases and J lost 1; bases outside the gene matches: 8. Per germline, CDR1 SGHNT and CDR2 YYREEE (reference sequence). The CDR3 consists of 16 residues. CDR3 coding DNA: TGTGCCAGCAGGTCCGACCGGACAGGGGGCACAGATACGCAGTATCTT. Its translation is CASRSDRTGGTDTQYL.

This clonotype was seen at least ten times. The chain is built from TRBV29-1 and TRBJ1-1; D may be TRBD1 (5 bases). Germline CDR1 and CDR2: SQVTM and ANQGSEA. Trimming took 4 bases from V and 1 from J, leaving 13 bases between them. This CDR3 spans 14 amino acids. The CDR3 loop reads CSVVSRDPNTEAFF. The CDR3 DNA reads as TGCAGCGTTGTAAGTCGGGACCCGAACACTGAAGCTTTCTTT.

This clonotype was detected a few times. CDR3 in DNA: TGTGCCAGCAGTCACCTAGTCTCCTGGGGCCAAGAGACCCAGTACTTC. Protein sequence: CASSHLVSWGQETQYF. The genes are TRBV28 and TRBJ2-5; D is ambiguous. The CDR3 totals 16 residues. V was cut by 5 bases and J by 1 base, with 17 bases left in between. The germline gives CDR1 MDHEN, CDR2 SYDVKM.

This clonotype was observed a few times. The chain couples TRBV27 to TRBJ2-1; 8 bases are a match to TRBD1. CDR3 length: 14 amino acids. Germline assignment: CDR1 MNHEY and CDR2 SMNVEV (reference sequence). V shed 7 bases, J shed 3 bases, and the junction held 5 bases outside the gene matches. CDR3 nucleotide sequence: TGTGCCAGCAATCCGACAGGGGTCTACAATGAGCAGTTCTTC. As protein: CASNPTGVYNEQFF.

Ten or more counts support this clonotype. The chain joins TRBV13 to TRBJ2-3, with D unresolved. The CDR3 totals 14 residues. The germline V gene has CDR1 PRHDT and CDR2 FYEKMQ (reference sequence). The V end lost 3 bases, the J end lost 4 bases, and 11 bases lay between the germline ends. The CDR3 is CASSLARYADTQYF. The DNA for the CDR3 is TGTGCCAGCAGCTTGGCCAGGTACGCAGATACGCAGTATTTT.

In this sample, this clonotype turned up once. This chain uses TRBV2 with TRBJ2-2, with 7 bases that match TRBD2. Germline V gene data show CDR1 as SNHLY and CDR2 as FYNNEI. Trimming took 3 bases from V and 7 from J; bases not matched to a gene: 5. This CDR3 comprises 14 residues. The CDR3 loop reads CASSEGGRSGELFF. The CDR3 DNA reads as TGTGCCAGCAGTGAGGGCGGGAGAAGCGGGGAGCTGTTTTTT.

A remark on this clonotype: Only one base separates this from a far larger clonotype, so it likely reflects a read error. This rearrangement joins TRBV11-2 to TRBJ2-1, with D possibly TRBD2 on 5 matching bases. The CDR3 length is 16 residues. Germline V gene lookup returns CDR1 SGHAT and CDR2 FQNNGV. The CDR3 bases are TGTGCCAGCAGCTTAGAGGTTCCGGACTCCTACAATCAGCAGTTCTTC. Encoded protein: CASSLEVPDSYNQQFF.

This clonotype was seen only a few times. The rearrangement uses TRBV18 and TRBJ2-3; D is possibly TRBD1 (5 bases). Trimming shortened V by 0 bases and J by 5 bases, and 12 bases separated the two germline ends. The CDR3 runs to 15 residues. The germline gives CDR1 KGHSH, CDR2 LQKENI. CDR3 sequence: CASSPPFQGIDTQYF. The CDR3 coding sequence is TGTGCCAGCTCACCACCTTTCCAGGGTATAGATACGCAGTATTTT.